The clone carrying this TCR beta chain was picked up a small number of times. Its target is unknown. The germline CDR1 and CDR2 sequences are MNHNY and SVGAGI (reference sequence). With 5 bases removed from V and 5 bases from J, the gap between germline ends came to 12 bases. This CDR3 region has 13 residues. The data were taken from a study of Ad26.COV2.S vaccination and SARS-CoV-2 variants. Study in general: A COV1001 Ad26.COV2.S trial-arm participant provided the sample. Intramuscularly, Ad26.COV2.S was given either once or twice, 56 days apart. Study-level findings and limits: Measures of TCR breadth and depth may have fallen short of total T cell responses. Individuals receiving vaccine had higher spike-specific TCR breadth than placebo recipients did.

The table came from immunoSEQ multiplex PCR; TCRdb's copy has only in-frame clones and leaves some out. The repertoire holds 440,000 or so clones, with about nine tenths as singletons. Treatment of the sample: about 20 received Ad26.COV2.S at low or high dose, single or two shots; roughly five received placebo; per-sample allocation not given. Vaccine and placebo recipients were sampled on day 63 after the first injection. The chain uses TRBV6-6 and TRBJ2-5, with D perhaps matching TRBD1 (6 bases). The material was peripheral blood, obtained in a trial of Ad26.COV2.S vaccine versus placebo. The source is a person between 18 and 65 years old who received the Ad26.COV2.S COVID-19 vaccine or a placebo. In DNA form, the CDR3 reads TGTGCCAGCAGTCATAACAGGGCCGAGACCCAGTACTTC. It translates to CASSHNRAETQYF.